This record concerns one TCR beta chain sequence. Germline V lookup: CDR1 MGHRA, CDR2 YSYEKL. V gave up 0 bases and J gave up 7 bases; unmatched junction bases: 9. The CDR3 runs 17 residues. This sample was included in a study of control samples from healthy donors and cancer patients. Data came from immunoSEQ multiplex PCR; TCRdb stores just in-frame clones and leaves some out. Here the sample spans under 200,000 clones, 88% being singletons. This chain connects TRBV4-1 to TRBJ1-2; 12 bases map to TRBD1. The origin of this receptor is a woman younger than 45 in good health. What was sequenced was blood. CDR3 sequence (DNA): TGCGCCAGCAGCCAAGACCCCGGGACAGGGGGCTGGGGTGGCTACACCTTC. Translation gives CASSQDPGTGGWGGYTF.